This TCR beta chain was documented in a study of T cells in Graves' hyperthyroidism and ophthalmopathy. Turning to the study itself: Blood was drawn when the patient was first diagnosed and still untreated. Whole-study findings and limits: Most clonotypes that expanded in the thyroid above 0.001 also showed up in blood.

Clinical symptoms, serum thyroxine, TRAb, thyroid ultrasound and orbital computed tomography informed diagnoses. Germline V CDR1 and CDR2: SGHAT, FQNNGV. The CDR3 runs to 13 residues. V was trimmed by 5 bases and J by 5 bases, leaving 10 bases between them. This clonotype occurred many times. Its specificity is not known. Authors of the study amplified TCR beta CDR3 regions from RNA transcripts. TCR CDR3 underwent first-round RT-PCR with the HTBI primer set. TCRdb redid the calling of the multiplex PCR reads with MiXCR, one entry per CDR3 protein. The sample lists roughly 250,000 distinct CDR3 sequences, less than 20% occurring once.

The origin of this receptor is a woman aged 18 to 35 with Graves' ophthalmopathy. V usage is TRBV11-2 and J usage is TRBJ2-1, with D possibly matching TRBD1 (6 bases). Sequencing input: blood. CDR3 coding DNA: TGTGCCAGCAGCCCGGACAGACACAATGAGCAGTTCTTC. Protein product: CASSPDRHNEQFF.